The present TCR beta chain was sequenced within a study of cytomegalovirus exposure and HLA in healthy donors. Losses at the gene ends were 6 bases for V and 7 bases for J; bases not matched to a gene: 9. CDR3 length: 15 amino acids. Germline V lookup: CDR1 SNHLY, CDR2 FYNNEI. The PCR used 60 Vbeta and 13 Jbeta primers. Data came from immunoSEQ multiplex PCR; TCRdb stores just in-frame clones and leaves some out. The sample lists 100,000 to 150,000 clones, under 80% occurring once. The sequence derives from a man between 60 and 75 years old in good health and CMV-seropositive. Material: PBMCs. The rearrangement joins TRBV2 to TRBJ2-1; 10 bases align to TRBD2. CDR3: CASSRVGLAVNEQFF. Written as DNA, the CDR3 is TGTGCCAGCAGCAGAGTCGGACTAGCGGTTAATGAGCAGTTCTTC.